The T cell receptor beta chain described here comes from a study of CXCR3-negative and CXCR3-positive naive CD8 T cells. Overall study findings and caveats: Comparison of naive cells showed more hydrophobic TRB CDR3s in CXCR3-positive than in CXCR3-negative naive cells. Similar TRBV-TRBJ usage was seen in naive cells (both CXCR3-negative and CXCR3-positive), but memory cells differed. Memory CD8+ T cell repertoires were far less diverse than both naive subsets.

Worth noting for this clonotype: The antigen remains undetermined.

In germline, CDR1 is SGHRS, CDR2 YFSETQ. CDR3 length equals 13 residues. Subsets of CD8+ T cells were each sorted in triplicate at roughly 300,000 cells apiece. cDNA libraries for TRB were generated by 5' RACE incorporating UMI labels. Using the 5' RACE reads, TCRdb records one entry per CDR3 protein without DNA. The sample has some 150,000 distinct CDR3 sequences. The receptor was isolated from a human donor in good health. Some clones in this sample may be carry-over from other donors' samples. Sequencing was carried out using naive CXCR3+ CD8+ T cells from blood. Subset in this sample: CD45RO-CCR7+CD27+CD95- naive CD8+ T cells expressing CXCR3 (TNR3+). The gene calls are TRBV5-1 and TRBJ1-1; the TRBD1 assignment by TCRdb is unverifiable without DNA. The CDR3 protein is CACSGAANTEAFF.